This T cell receptor beta chain was sequenced during a study of response to subunit inactivated influenza vaccine. General study results and limits: T cells newly recruited by each seasonal influenza vaccination are few, the authors suggested.

Details on this clonotype: The target antigen is unknown.

MiXCR, applied by TCRdb to the RT-PCR reads, yields one record per CDR3 protein. The data show some 640,000 distinct CDR3 sequences, about 15% seen once. This clonotype was sampled from a man in his fifties who received an inactivated influenza vaccine. The sample in question was PBMCs from blood, obtained 14 days before vaccination.

CDR3 loop: CASSPLLSGANVLTF. The CDR3 nucleotides read TGTGCCAGCTCACCACTGCTCTCTGGGGCCAACGTCCTGACTTTC. The J gene is TRBJ2-6, the V gene TRBV18; D is undetermined. The germline V gene encodes CDR1 KGHSH and CDR2 LQKENI. The germline V and J ends were trimmed by 1 base and 0 bases, with 4 bases remaining between them. The CDR3 is made up of 15 amino acids.